These 7 T cell receptor beta chains were all obtained from the same sample, sequenced in a study of technical replicates of blood from four donors. TCRdb's table, derived via immunoSEQ multiplex PCR, lists solely in-frame clones and lacks some. The sample holds about 14,000 clones, over 70% seen once. Input material: PBMCs. These receptors all stem from a human donor in good health.

This chain joins TRBV28 and TRBJ2-2, with 9 bases lining up with TRBD2. This CDR3 has 15 amino acids. The V gene's germline CDR1 is MDHEN and CDR2 SYDVKM. J gave up 3 bases and V 6 bases, and 5 bases lay outside the gene matches. CDR3 residues: CASRERGADTGELFF. CDR3 sequence (DNA): TGTGCCAGCAGGGAGCGGGGGGCGGACACCGGGGAGCTGTTTTTT.

This chain links TRBV27 with TRBJ1-2, with 9 bases lining up with TRBD1. V lost 3 bases to trimming and J lost 2 bases; unmatched junction nucleotides: 10. The CDR3 sequence is 17 residues long. Germline assignment: CDR1 MNHEY and CDR2 SMNVEV (reference sequence). CDR3 region: CASSLGRGGTGNYGYTF. CDR3 coding DNA: TGTGCCAGCAGTTTGGGCCGAGGGGGGACAGGGAACTATGGCTACACCTTC.

This clone was seen a handful of times. The chain links TRBV28 to TRBJ2-7, with 11 bases that match TRBD2. In germline, CDR1 is MDHEN, CDR2 SYDVKM. There are 16 residues in the CDR3. After removal of 4 bases from V and 3 bases from J, the junction contained 8 bases not matched to a gene. CDR3 residues: CASSSTLAGGGYEQYF. The DNA of the CDR3 is TGTGCCAGCAGTTCCACCCTAGCGGGAGGAGGCTACGAGCAGTACTTC.

The gene calls are TRBV19 and TRBJ1-2; D not resolved. V dropped 3 bases and J dropped 0 bases, with 8 bases sitting between them. The CDR3 spans 14 residues. Germline assignment: CDR1 LNHDA and CDR2 SQIVND (reference sequence). In DNA form, the CDR3 reads TGTGCCAGTAGTATTGGCGGTGCTAACTATGGCTACACCTTC. Amino acid sequence: CASSIGGANYGYTF.

V and J are TRBV7-2 and TRBJ2-3, with 10 bases fitting TRBD2. Trimming at V came to 5 bases and at J to 9 bases, leaving 11 bases not matched to a gene. The CDR3 totals 15 residues. CDR1 is SGHTA and CDR2 is FQGNSA in the germline V gene. The CDR3 DNA is TGTGCCAGCAGCCCAAAGGGACTAGCGAAGGGAACGCAGTATTTT. Translated: CASSPKGLAKGTQYF.

J is TRBJ2-1 and V is TRBV13; 11 bases are a match to TRBD2. V lost 3 bases and J lost 13; bases outside the gene matches: 2. The germline V gene encodes CDR1 PRHDT and CDR2 FYEKMQ (reference sequence). The length of the CDR3 is 12 residues. The DNA for the CDR3 is TGTGCCAGCAGCTTTAGCGGGAGGGCCCAGTTCTTC. It encodes CASSFSGRAQFF.

This chain links TRBV27 with TRBJ1-1; the D gene is possibly TRBD1 (5 bases). Germline-derived CDR1 and CDR2 are MNHEY and SMNVEV (reference sequence). This CDR3 spans 13 amino acids. Trimming stripped 4 bases from V and 5 bases from J, with 11 bases between. The CDR3 reads CASSYQGWTEAFF. The DNA of the CDR3 is TGTGCCAGCAGTTACCAGGGATGGACTGAAGCTTTCTTT.